This T cell receptor beta chain was retrieved from a study of CD8 T cells in ankylosing spondylitis. Study-wide points: Existing reports had already noted some motif variants in reactive arthritis synovial fluid and blood. In ankylosing spondylitis blood, a motif of about eight highly homologous TCR beta variants appeared characteristic. Reports say disease-linked clones showed up significantly more in matched ankylosing spondylitis synovial fluid.

Germline V gene lookup returns CDR1 SNHLY and CDR2 FYNNEI. V lost 2 bases, J lost 1 base, and 1 base stayed unmatched. CDR3 size: 14 residues. A quantitative 5'-RACE method, one with molecular barcodes, was used to make TCR beta libraries. TCRdb analysed the 5' RACE reads with MiXCR anew, one entry per CDR3 protein. The sample lists approximately 240,000 distinct CDR3 sequences, 20% to 30% occurring once. This clonotype has at least ten counts. Its target is not known. J is TRBJ1-1 and V is TRBV2; 7 bases align to TRBD1. Material for sequencing was blood, either unsorted or a sorted T cell fraction (not recorded which). This sequence was found in a male donor with ankylosing spondylitis or in good health (not recorded which). The CDR3 DNA reads TGTGCCAGCAGTGAACAGGGGGGGAACACTGAAGCTTTCTTT. Translation gives CASSEQGGNTEAFF. Full variable domain (rest looked up from reference TRBV2 and TRBJ1-1): EPEVTQTPSHQVTQMGQEVILRCVPISNHLYFYWYRQILGQKVEFLVSFYNNEISEKSEIFDDQFSVERPDGSNFTLKIRSTKLEDSAMYFCASSEQGGNTEAFFGQGTRLTVV.